These T cell receptor beta chains were read from a single sample in a study of T-cell reconstitution after alpha-beta-depleted transplantation in children. TCRdb re-analysed the PCR reads in MiXCR, keeping a single row per CDR3 protein. The sample shows hundreds of thousands of distinct CDR3 sequences, more than 9% of them seen only once. This sample comprised PBMCs from the stem cell graft donor, obtained from the stem cell graft. The receptors stem from a human donor who donated a stem cell graft to a child with SCID. The CDR3 runs from the conserved cysteine through the conserved F or W. D genes are given only for firm matches. Clone sizes are given selectively: once, few, many, or a class where the clone is expanded.

D gene	clone size	J gene	V gene	CDR3 protein	CDR3 DNA
NA	NA	TRBJ1-1	TRBV10-3	CAISESSRFEAFF	TGTGCCATCAGTGAGTCTTCGCGGTTTGAAGCTTTCTTT
TRBD1	few	TRBJ2-3	TRBV20-1	CSASVGTATDTQYF	TGCAGTGCTAGTGTGGGGACAGCGACAGATACGCAGTATTTT
NA	few	TRBJ2-5	TRBV25-1	CASSNLETQYF	TGTGCCAGCAGTAACTTGGAGACCCAGTACTTC
TRBD2	few	TRBJ2-3	TRBV6-4	CASSDPTSSRTDTQYF	TGTGCCAGCAGTGACCCGACTAGCTCCCGCACAGATACGCAGTATTTT
NA	NA	TRBJ2-5	TRBV7-8	CASSLRLGVQETQYF	TGTGCCAGCAGCTTACGGCTAGGAGTACAAGAGACCCAGTACTTC
NA	few	TRBJ1-1	TRBV5-1	CASSLALGGPNTEAFF	TGCGCCAGCAGCTTGGCCCTCGGAGGCCCGAACACTGAAGCTTTCTTT
NA	few	TRBJ2-6	TRBV5-1	CASSLEGRSGANVLTF	TGCGCCAGCAGCTTGGAGGGAAGATCTGGGGCCAACGTCCTGACTTTC
NA	many	TRBJ2-2	TRBV12-3/TRBV12-4	CASSLMFSDSNTGELFF	TGTGCCAGCAGTTTAATGTTTTCGGACTCGAACACCGGGGAGCTGTTTTTT
NA	many	TRBJ2-1	TRBV21-1	CASSKSRGPCLYNEQFF	TGTGCCAGCAGCAAAAGCAGGGGCCCGTGTTTATACAATGAGCAGTTCTTC
NA	many	TRBJ1-1	TRBV12-3/TRBV12-4	CASSLITVTEAFF	TGTGCCAGCAGTTTGATAACGGTCACTGAAGCTTTCTTT
NA	few	TRBJ2-5	TRBV5-1	CASTWTFQETQYF	TGCGCCAGCACTTGGACCTTCCAAGAGACCCAGTACTTC
NA	few	TRBJ2-3	TRBV10-3	CAISDGSDADTQYF	TGTGCCATCAGTGACGGGTCAGACGCAGATACGCAGTATTTT
TRBD2	many	TRBJ2-2	TRBV4-1	CASSLGLVVNTGELFF	TGCGCCAGCAGCCTTGGACTAGTAGTTAACACCGGGGAGCTGTTTTTT
NA	NA	TRBJ2-4	TRBV20-1	CSAREGMAGNIQYF	TGCAGTGCTAGGGAGGGGATGGCAGGAAACATTCAGTACTTC
NA	NA	TRBJ2-3	TRBV20-1	CSVPGGGSTDTQYF	TGCAGTGTTCCAGGGGGGGGGAGCACAGATACGCAGTATTTT
NA	many	TRBJ2-1	TRBV5-1	CASSLAAGLSTEQFF	TGCGCCAGCAGCTTGGCTGCGGGTCTATCCACCGAGCAGTTCTTC
TRBD2	NA	TRBJ2-5	TRBV5-4	CASSLVGGAIETQYF	TGTGCCAGCAGCTTGGTCGGGGGGGCAATAGAGACCCAGTACTTC
NA	few	TRBJ2-7	TRBV5-1	CASSFVWREQYF	TGCGCCAGCAGCTTTGTATGGCGGGAGCAGTACTTC
TRBD1	NA	TRBJ1-2	TRBV2	CASKRTGSYGYTF	TGTGCCAGCAAGAGGACAGGTTCCTATGGCTACACCTTC
TRBD1	NA	TRBJ2-3	TRBV13	CASSFSLTGITDTQYF	TGTGCCAGCAGCTTTTCCCTGACAGGGATCACAGATACGCAGTATTTT
NA	NA	TRBJ2-3	TRBV7-9	CASSSAPAHTQYF	TGTGCCAGCAGCTCCGCTCCGGCCCATACGCAGTATTTT
NA	many	TRBJ2-2	TRBV6-5	CASSYSRLASAGELFF	TGTGCCAGCAGTTACTCCCGTCTAGCGAGCGCCGGGGAGCTGTTTTTT
TRBD2	few	TRBJ2-5	TRBV9	CASSVDPSGGALETQYF	TGTGCCAGCAGCGTAGATCCGAGCGGGGGGGCCCTGGAGACCCAGTACTTC
NA	few	TRBJ1-2	TRBV6-1	CASSTLGRQSYGYTF	TGTGCCAGCAGCACACTGGGACGGCAGTCCTATGGCTACACCTTC
TRBD2	few	TRBJ2-1	TRBV9	CASSVTGTSEREQFF	TGTGCCAGCAGCGTAACTGGGACTAGCGAGCGTGAGCAGTTCTTC
NA	NA	TRBJ2-7	TRBV18	CASSPGFQGYEQYF	TGTGCCAGCTCACCGGGGTTTCAGGGATACGAGCAGTACTTC
TRBD2	many	TRBJ2-5	TRBV5-1	CASRAGTSNRWTQYF	TGCGCCAGCAGGGCCGGGACTAGCAATCGTTGGACCCAGTACTTC